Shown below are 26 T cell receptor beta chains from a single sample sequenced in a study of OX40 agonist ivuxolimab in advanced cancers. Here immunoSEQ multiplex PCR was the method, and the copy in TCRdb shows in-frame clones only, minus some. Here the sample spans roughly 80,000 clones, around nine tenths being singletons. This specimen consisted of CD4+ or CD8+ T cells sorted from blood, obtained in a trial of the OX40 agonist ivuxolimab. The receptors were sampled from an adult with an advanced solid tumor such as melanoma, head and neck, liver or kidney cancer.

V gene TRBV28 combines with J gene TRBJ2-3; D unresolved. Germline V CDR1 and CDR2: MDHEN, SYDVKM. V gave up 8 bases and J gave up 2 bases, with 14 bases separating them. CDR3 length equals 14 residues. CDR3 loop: CASGLVDATDTQYF. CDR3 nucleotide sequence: TGTGCCAGCGGGCTTGTGGATGCCACAGATACGCAGTATTTT.

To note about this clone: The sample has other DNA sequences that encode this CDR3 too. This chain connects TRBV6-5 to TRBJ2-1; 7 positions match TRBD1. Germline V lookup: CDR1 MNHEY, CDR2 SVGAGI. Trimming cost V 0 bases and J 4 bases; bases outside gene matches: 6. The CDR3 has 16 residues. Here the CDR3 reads CASSYSSGGEYNEQFF. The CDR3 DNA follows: TGTGCCAGCAGTTACTCATCAGGGGGTGAATACAATGAGCAGTTCTTC.

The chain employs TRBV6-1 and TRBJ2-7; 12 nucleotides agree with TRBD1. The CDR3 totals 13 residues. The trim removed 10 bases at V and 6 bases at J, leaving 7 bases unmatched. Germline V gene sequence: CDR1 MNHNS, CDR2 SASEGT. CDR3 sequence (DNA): TGTGCCACCAGGGGACAGGGGGCGGCCGAGCAGTACGTC. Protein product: CATRGQGAAEQYV.

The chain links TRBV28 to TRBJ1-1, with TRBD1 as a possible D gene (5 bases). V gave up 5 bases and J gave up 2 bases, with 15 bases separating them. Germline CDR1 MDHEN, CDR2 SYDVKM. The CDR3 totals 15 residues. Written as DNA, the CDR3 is TGTGCCAGCAGTGTGTCAGGGTTCCCCAACACTGAAGCTTTCTTT. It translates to CASSVSGFPNTEAFF.

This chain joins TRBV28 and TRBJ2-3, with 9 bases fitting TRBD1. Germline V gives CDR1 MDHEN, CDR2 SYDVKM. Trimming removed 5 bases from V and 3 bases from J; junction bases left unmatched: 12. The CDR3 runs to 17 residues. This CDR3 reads CASSADRGWARTDTQYF. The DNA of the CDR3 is TGTGCCAGCAGTGCGGACAGGGGCTGGGCGAGGACAGATACGCAGTATTTT.

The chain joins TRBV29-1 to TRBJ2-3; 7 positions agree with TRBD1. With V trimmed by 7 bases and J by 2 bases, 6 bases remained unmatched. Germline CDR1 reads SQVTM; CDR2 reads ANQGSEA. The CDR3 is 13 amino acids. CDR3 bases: TGCAGCGCCTCAGGGGGAACCACAGATACGCAGTATTTT. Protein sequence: CSASGGTTDTQYF.

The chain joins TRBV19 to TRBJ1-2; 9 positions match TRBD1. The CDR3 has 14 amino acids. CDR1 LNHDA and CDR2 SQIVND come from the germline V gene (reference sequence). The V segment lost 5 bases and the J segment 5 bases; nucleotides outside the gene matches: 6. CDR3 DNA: TGTGCCAGTAGTTCCCGACAGGGGGTTTATGGCTACACCTTC. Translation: CASSSRQGVYGYTF.

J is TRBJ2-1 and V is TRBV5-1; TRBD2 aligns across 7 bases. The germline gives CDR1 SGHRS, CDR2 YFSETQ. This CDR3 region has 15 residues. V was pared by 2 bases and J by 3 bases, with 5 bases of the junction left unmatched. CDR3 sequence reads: CASSFAGGSYNEQFF. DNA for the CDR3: TGCGCCAGCAGCTTTGCCGGCGGGAGCTACAATGAGCAGTTCTTC.

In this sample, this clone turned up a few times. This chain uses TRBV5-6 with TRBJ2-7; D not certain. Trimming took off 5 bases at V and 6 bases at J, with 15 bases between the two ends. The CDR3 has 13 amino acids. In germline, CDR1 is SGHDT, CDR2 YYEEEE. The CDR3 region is CASSAGPPGEQYF. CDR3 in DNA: TGTGCCAGCAGTGCCGGGCCGCCGGGCGAGCAGTACTTC.

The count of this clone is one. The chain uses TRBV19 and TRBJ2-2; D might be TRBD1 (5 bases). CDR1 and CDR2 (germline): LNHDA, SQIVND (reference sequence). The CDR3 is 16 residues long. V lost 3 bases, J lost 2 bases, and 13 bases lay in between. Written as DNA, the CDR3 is TGTGCCAGTAGTATCTTTAGGGGCACAAACACCGGGGAGCTGTTTTTT. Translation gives CASSIFRGTNTGELFF.

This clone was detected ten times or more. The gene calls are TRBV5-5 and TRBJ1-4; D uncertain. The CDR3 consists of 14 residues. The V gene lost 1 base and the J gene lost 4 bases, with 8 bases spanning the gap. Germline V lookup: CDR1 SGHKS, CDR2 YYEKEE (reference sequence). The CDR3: CASSLTAYNEKLFF. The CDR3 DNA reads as TGTGCCAGCAGCTTGACAGCCTATAATGAAAAACTGTTTTTT.

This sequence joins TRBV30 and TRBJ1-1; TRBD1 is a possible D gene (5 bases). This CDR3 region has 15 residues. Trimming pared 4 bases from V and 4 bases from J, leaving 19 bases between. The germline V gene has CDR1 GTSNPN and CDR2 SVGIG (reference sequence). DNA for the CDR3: TGTGCCTGGAATGACTTGTCGGGGCAAGGCACTGAAGCTTTCTTT. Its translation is CAWNDLSGQGTEAFF.

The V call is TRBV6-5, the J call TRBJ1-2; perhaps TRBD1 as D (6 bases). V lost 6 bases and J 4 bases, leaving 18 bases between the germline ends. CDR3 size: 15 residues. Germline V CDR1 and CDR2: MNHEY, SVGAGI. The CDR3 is CASSTYAGGGYGYTF. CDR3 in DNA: TGTGCCAGCAGCACCTATGCGGGGGGCGGCTATGGCTACACCTTC.

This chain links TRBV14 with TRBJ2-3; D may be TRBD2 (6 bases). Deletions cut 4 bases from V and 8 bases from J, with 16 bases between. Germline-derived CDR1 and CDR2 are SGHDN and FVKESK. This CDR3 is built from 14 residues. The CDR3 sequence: CASSLLAPRGTQYF. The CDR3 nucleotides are TGTGCCAGCAGCCTTCTAGCGCCCCGGGGTACGCAGTATTTT.

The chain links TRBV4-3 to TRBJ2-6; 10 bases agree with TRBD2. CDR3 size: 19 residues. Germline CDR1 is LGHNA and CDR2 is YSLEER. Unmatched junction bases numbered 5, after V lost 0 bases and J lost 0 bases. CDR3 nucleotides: TGCGCCAGCAGCCAAGATCCGCTAGCGGGAGTCTCTGGGGCCAACGTCCTGACTTTC. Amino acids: CASSQDPLAGVSGANVLTF.

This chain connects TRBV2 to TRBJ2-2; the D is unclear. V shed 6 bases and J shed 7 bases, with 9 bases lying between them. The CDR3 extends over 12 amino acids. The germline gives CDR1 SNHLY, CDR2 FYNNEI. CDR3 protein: CASRDTRGELFF. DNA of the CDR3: TGTGCCAGCAGGGATACGCGCGGGGAGCTGTTTTTT.

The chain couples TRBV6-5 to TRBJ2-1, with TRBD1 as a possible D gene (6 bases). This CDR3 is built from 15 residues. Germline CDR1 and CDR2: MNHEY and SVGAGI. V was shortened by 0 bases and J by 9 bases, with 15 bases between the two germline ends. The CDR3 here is CASSYSIGGSSEQFF. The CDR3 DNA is TGTGCCAGCAGTTACTCGATAGGGGGTAGCAGTGAGCAGTTCTTC.

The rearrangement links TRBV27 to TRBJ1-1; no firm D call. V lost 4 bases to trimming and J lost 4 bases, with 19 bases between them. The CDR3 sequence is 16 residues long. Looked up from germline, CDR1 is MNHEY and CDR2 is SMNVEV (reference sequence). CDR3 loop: CASSSTEKKTGTEAFF. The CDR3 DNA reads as TGTGCCAGCAGTTCGACGGAAAAAAAAACCGGCACTGAAGCTTTCTTT.

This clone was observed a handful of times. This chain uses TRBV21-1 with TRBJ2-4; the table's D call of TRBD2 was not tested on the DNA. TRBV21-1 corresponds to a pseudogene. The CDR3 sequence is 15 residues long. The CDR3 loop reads CASSASPGAKNIQYF. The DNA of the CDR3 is TGTGCCAGCAGCGCCTCCCCGGGGGCCAAAAACATTCAGTACTTC.

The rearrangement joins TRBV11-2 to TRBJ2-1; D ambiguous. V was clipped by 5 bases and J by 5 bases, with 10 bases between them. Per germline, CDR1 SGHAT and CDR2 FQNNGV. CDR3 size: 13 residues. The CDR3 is CASSKILNNEQFF. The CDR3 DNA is TGTGCCAGCAGCAAAATCCTCAACAATGAGCAGTTCTTC.

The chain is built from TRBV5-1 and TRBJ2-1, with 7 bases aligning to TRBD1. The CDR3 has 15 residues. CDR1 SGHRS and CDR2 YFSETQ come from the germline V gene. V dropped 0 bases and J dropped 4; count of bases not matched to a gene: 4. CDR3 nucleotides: TGCGCCAGCAGCTTGGAGGGACAGCTTTACAATGAGCAGTTCTTC. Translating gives CASSLEGQLYNEQFF.

The CDR3 loop is CASSPRTPRGEKLFF. As DNA, the CDR3 is TGTGCCAGCTCACCCCGGACCCCCCGGGGTGAAAAACTGTTTTTT. The V and J genes are TRBV18 and TRBJ1-4, with unresolved D. The V gene lost 3 bases and the J gene lost 7 bases, with 15 bases spanning the gap. The CDR3 spans 15 residues. CDR1 and CDR2 (germline): KGHSH, LQKENI.

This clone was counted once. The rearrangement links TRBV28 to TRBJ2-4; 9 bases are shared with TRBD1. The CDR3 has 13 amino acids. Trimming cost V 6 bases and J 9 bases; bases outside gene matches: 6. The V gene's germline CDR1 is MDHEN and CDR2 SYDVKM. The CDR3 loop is CASRRTGVFIQYF. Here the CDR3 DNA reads TGTGCCAGCAGGCGGACAGGGGTATTCATTCAGTACTTC.

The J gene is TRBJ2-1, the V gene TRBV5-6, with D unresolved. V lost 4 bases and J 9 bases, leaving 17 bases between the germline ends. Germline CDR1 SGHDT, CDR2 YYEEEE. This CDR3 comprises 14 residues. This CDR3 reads CASSLTPLGSEQFF. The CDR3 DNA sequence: TGTGCCAGCAGCCTCACCCCCCTAGGCAGTGAGCAGTTCTTC.

Written as DNA, the CDR3 is TGTGCCAGCATTTGGGACAGAACTGAAGCTTTCTTT. This sequence encodes CASIWDRTEAFF. This chain links TRBV2 with TRBJ1-1; TRBD1 aligns across 7 bases. CDR3 length: 12 residues. CDR1 is SNHLY and CDR2 is FYNNEI in the germline V gene. The ends lost 7 bases at V and 5 bases at J; junction bases unmatched: 4.

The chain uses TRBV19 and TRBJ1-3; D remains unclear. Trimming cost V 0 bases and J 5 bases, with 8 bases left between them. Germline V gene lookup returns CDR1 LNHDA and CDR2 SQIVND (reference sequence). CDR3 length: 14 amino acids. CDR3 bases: TGTGCCAGTAGTATAGACACCGGGAGAAACACCATATATTTT. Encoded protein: CASSIDTGRNTIYF.